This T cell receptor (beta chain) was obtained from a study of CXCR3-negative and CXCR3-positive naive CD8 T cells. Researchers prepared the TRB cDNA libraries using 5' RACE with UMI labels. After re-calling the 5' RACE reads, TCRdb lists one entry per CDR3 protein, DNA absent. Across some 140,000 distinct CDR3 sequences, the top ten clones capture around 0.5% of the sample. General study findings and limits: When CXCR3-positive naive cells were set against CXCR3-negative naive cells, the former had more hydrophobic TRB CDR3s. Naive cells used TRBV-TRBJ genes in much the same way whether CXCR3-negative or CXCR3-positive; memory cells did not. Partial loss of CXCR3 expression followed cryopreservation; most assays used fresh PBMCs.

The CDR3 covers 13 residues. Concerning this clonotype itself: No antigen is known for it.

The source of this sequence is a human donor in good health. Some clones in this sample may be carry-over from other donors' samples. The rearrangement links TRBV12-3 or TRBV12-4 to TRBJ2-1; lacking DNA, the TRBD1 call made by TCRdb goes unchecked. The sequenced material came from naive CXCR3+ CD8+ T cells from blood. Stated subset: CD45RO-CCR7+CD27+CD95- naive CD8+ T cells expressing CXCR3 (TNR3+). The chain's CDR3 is CASNPTGYNEQFF.